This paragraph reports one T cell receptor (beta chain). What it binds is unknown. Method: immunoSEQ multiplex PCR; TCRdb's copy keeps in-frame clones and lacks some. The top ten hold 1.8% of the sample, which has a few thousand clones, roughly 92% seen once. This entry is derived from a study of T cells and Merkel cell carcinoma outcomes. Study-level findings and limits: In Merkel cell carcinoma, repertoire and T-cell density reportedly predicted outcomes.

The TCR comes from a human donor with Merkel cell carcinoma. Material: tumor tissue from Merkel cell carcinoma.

CDR3 region: CASSLKRALGTQYF. As DNA, the CDR3 is TGTGCCAGCAGCTTAAAGCGGGCCCTAGGGACCCAGTACTTC. This chain joins TRBV5-4 and TRBJ2-5, with D possibly TRBD2 on 6 matching bases. Deletions cut 2 bases from V and 7 bases from J, with 15 bases between. This CDR3 has 14 residues. CDR1 and CDR2 from the germline V gene are SGHNT and YYREEE (reference sequence).